This TCR beta chain was identified in a study of T cell responses to AZD1222 COVID-19 vaccine. The CDR3 covers 16 residues. CDR1 and CDR2 (germline): KGHDR, SFDVKD. Trimming removed 6 bases from V and 0 bases from J; junction bases left unmatched: 6. Produced via immunoSEQ multiplex PCR; TCRdb's table is partial and in-frame only. The sample contains about 150,000 clones, roughly 90% of which appear only once. This clonotype was sampled from an adult in good health. This chain uses TRBV24-1 with TRBJ2-1; 8 nucleotides align to TRBD2. Sample: peripheral blood, taken on day 0 of MenACWY control vaccination. The CDR3 DNA follows: TGTGCCACCAGTTTGACGGGAGGGAGCTCCTACAATGAGCAGTTCTTC. Translation: CATSLTGGSSYNEQFF.